These 22 T cell receptor beta chains originate from one sample sequenced in a study of spatial heterogeneity in lung cancer. TCRdb fed the 5' RACE reads into MiXCR, producing one record per CDR3 protein. The sample yields 23,000 or so distinct CDR3 sequences, about 4.5% seen once. Time point noted: sample taken at primary tumor resection. The input material, whole RNA from tumor, nontumor lung or frozen PBMC, was sequenced unsorted. The sample consisted of PBMCs, taken at surgery. The source of these receptors is a male donor with early-stage non-small cell lung cancer.

This clonotype showed up many times. The chain employs TRBV7-2 and TRBJ2-1; possible D gene TRBD2, 5 bases. CDR3 length: 15 amino acids. Trimming removed 1 base from V and 11 bases from J, with 18 bases in between. Per the germline V gene, CDR1 is SGHTA and CDR2 is FQGNSA. CDR3 in amino acids: CASSLDDRAWRKQFF. The CDR3 nucleotides are TGTGCCAGCAGCTTAGATGATAGGGCTTGGAGGAAGCAGTTCTTC.

The table lists this clonotype with many counts. The chain uses TRBV6-6 and TRBJ2-6, with D perhaps matching TRBD1 (5 bases). The germline V gene encodes CDR1 MNHNY and CDR2 SVGAGI (reference sequence). The CDR3 runs 15 residues. This chain's CDR3 is CAAYRNQAGANVLTF. The DNA for the CDR3 is TGTGCAGCGTACAGGAATCAAGCTGGGGCCAACGTCCTGACTTTC.

This clonotype came up many times. This chain links TRBV7-9 with TRBJ2-3; D gene unclear. V lost 7 bases and J 0 bases, leaving 17 bases between the germline ends. Germline V lookup: CDR1 SEHNR, CDR2 FQNEAQ (reference sequence). The CDR3 has 16 residues. CDR3 loop: CASKPPDALSTDTQYF. CDR3 nucleotides: TGTGCCAGCAAACCCCCCGACGCCCTCAGCACAGATACGCAGTATTTT.

The chain uses TRBV12-3 or TRBV12-4 and TRBJ2-2; tentatively, D is TRBD1 (5 bases). V dropped 3 bases and J dropped 5 bases, with 7 bases sitting between them. There are 13 residues in the CDR3. Written as DNA, the CDR3 is TGTGCCAGCAGTTTGACAGAAACCGGGGAGCTGTTTTTT. It yields the protein CASSLTETGELFF.

In its sample, this clonotype ranks as medium-sized. V usage is TRBV6-2 or TRBV6-3 and J usage is TRBJ1-1, with D unresolved. V was pared by 6 bases and J by 3 bases, with 5 bases between. The CDR3 runs to 11 residues. Germline loops: CDR1 MNHEY, CDR2 SVGEGT. CDR3 in amino acids: CASRGDTEAFF. The CDR3 nucleotides read TGTGCCAGCAGGGGCGACACTGAAGCTTTCTTT.

The DNA for the CDR3 is TGTGCCAGCAGTTTCGGCACCGGGGAGCTGTTTTTT. This sequence encodes CASSFGTGELFF. The chain uses TRBV27 and TRBJ2-2; D not certain. The CDR3 contains 12 residues. Germline values: CDR1 MNHEY, CDR2 SMNVEV (reference sequence). Trimming shortened V by 3 bases and J by 4 bases, and 3 bases separated the two germline ends.

This clonotype has at least ten counts. This sequence joins TRBV6-5 and TRBJ1-2, with D maybe TRBD1 (5 bases). Trimming left V 5 bases short and J 4 bases short, with 14 bases between. The germline gives CDR1 MNHEY, CDR2 SVGAGI. The CDR3 spans 14 residues. The CDR3 spells CASSRQRGLYGYTF. The CDR3 bases are TGTGCCAGCAGTCGCCAGAGGGGCCTCTATGGCTACACCTTC.

This clonotype was found many times. The J gene is TRBJ1-1, the V gene TRBV19; no definite D call. CDR3 length equals 11 residues. Trimming removed 10 bases from V and 1 base from J, with 7 bases in between. Germline lookup yields CDR1 LNHDA and CDR2 SQIVND (reference sequence). DNA of the CDR3: TGTGCCACACGGGCGAACACTGAAGCTTTCTTT. Its protein product is CATRANTEAFF.

This clonotype was recorded many times. The chain is built from TRBV7-6 and TRBJ1-1, with 9 bases that match TRBD1. The CDR3 runs 16 residues. CDR1 is SGHVS and CDR2 is FNYEAQ in the germline V gene. The V gene end was trimmed by 1 base and the J gene end by 4 bases; junction bases not matched to a gene: 7. The CDR3 spells CASSLEQGAFVTEAFF. CDR3 nucleotides: TGTGCCAGCAGCTTAGAACAGGGGGCGTTCGTCACTGAAGCTTTCTTT.

Ten or more counts support this clonotype. The chain employs TRBV18 and TRBJ2-1, with TRBD1 matching over 11 bases. With V trimmed by 5 bases and J by 14 bases, 17 bases remained unmatched. The CDR3 consists of 16 residues. Germline assignment: CDR1 KGHSH and CDR2 LQKENI. The CDR3 is CASSSSGTGGGNQKFF. The CDR3 region has the DNA TGTGCCAGCTCATCGTCCGGGACAGGGGGGGGTAACCAGAAGTTCTTC.

In this sample, this clonotype turned up many times. The chain uses TRBV7-8 and TRBJ1-2; D possibly corresponds to TRBD1 (6 bases). Germline V gene sequence: CDR1 SGHVS, CDR2 FQNEAQ. V lost 2 bases to trimming and J lost 4 bases, with 11 bases between them. This CDR3 spans 14 amino acids. The chain's CDR3 is CASSLRGSPYGYTF. The CDR3, as DNA: TGTGCCAGCAGCTTAAGGGGGAGCCCCTATGGCTACACCTTC.

In its sample, this clonotype was seen many times. The chain joins TRBV12-3 or TRBV12-4 to TRBJ2-7; 9 nucleotides agree with TRBD1. The CDR3 has 14 residues. Trimming cost V 7 bases and J 4 bases; bases outside gene matches: 8. The CDR3, as DNA: TGTGCCAGCACGGCCGGGACAGGGTGGTACGAGCAGTACTTC. This gives the protein CASTAGTGWYEQYF.

This clonotype was seen repeatedly, ten times or more. This rearrangement joins TRBV19 to TRBJ1-2; D is possibly TRBD1 (5 bases). The germline CDR1 and CDR2 sequences are LNHDA and SQIVND (reference sequence). V lost 5 bases, J lost 1 base, and 14 bases lay in between. The CDR3 sequence is 15 residues long. CDR3 in DNA: TGTGCCAGTAGTTCCCCCGTGGGGGTTAACTATGGCTACACCTTC. Its translation: CASSSPVGVNYGYTF.

The sample holds many counts of this clonotype. The chain is built from TRBV28 and TRBJ1-2, with D maybe TRBD1 (5 bases). The V end lost 4 bases, the J end lost 7 bases, and 13 bases lay between the germline ends. The germline gives CDR1 MDHEN, CDR2 SYDVKM. The CDR3 loop spans 13 amino acids. CDR3 sequence reads: CASSSYRKRGYTF. CDR3 nucleotide sequence: TGTGCCAGCAGTTCCTACAGGAAGCGTGGCTACACCTTC.

Remarks on this clonotype: An end of the junction differs from the germline gene, which may be a read error. The V gene is TRBV7-9, the J gene TRBJ1-6, with D perhaps TRBD1 (6 bases). The CDR3 runs to 14 residues. CDR1 is SEHNR and CDR2 is FQNEAQ in the germline V gene (reference sequence). The CDR3 reads CACSFGQGRSPLHF. In DNA form, the CDR3 reads TGTGCCTGCAGCTTTGGTCAGGGGCGGTCACCCCTCCACTTT.

This clonotype was counted many times. The chain combines TRBV7-2 with TRBJ2-5; D is perhaps TRBD1 (6 bases). Trimming took 1 base from V and 1 from J, leaving 7 bases between them. The CDR3 totals 14 residues. The germline V gene encodes CDR1 SGHTA and CDR2 FQGNSA. The CDR3 nucleotides are TGTGCCAGCAGCTTAGTGACAGGCCAAGAGACCCAGTACTTC. Translation: CASSLVTGQETQYF.

Many counts were recorded for this clonotype. This chain links TRBV12-3 or TRBV12-4 with TRBJ1-2, with 8 nucleotides matching TRBD1. V gave up 5 bases and J gave up 2 bases; unmatched junction bases: 10. The CDR3 covers 16 residues. The CDR3 loop is CASSIYGQGQNYGYTF. The DNA for the CDR3 is TGTGCCAGCAGTATATACGGACAGGGACAGAACTATGGCTACACCTTC.

This clonotype was counted at least ten times. This chain uses TRBV28 with TRBJ2-1; 15 bases are shared with TRBD2. CDR1 is MDHEN and CDR2 is SYDVKM in the germline V gene. The CDR3 runs to 18 residues. Germline trimming cut 6 bases from V and 1 base from J; bases unmatched to any gene: 7. The chain's CDR3 is CASRGGLAGGGSYNEQFF. The CDR3 bases are TGTGCCAGCAGGGGGGGACTAGCGGGAGGAGGGTCCTACAATGAGCAGTTCTTC. The whole variable domain, filled in from reference TRBV28 and TRBJ2-1, reads DVKVTQSSRYLVKRTGEKVFLECVQDMDHENMFWYRQDPGLGLRLIYFSYDVKMKEKGDIPEGYSVSREKKERFSLILESASTNQTSMYLCASRGGLAGGGSYNEQFFGPGTRLTVL.

This clonotype occurred many times. The rearrangement uses TRBV7-8 and TRBJ2-1, with 10 bases lining up with TRBD2. This CDR3 has 18 residues. Germline CDR1 is SGHVS and CDR2 is FQNEAQ. After removal of 0 bases from V and 0 bases from J, the junction contained 5 bases not matched to a gene. For the CDR3, the DNA is TGTGCCAGCAGCTTAGCGGTAGCGGGGGGACACTCCTACAATGAGCAGTTCTTC. Its protein is CASSLAVAGGHSYNEQFF.

This clonotype was seen many times. This chain's CDR3 is CASRTYHDRGTEAFF. DNA for the CDR3: TGTGCCAGCAGAACCTATCACGACAGGGGGACTGAAGCTTTCTTT. The chain uses TRBV6-5 and TRBJ1-1; 9 nucleotides agree with TRBD1. Germline loops: CDR1 MNHEY, CDR2 SVGAGI. The V gene end was trimmed by 6 bases and the J gene end by 5 bases; junction bases not matched to a gene: 10. This CDR3 is built from 15 residues.

The sample holds many counts of this clonotype. The CDR3 here is CASSSEQKNTGELFF. CDR3 sequence (DNA): TGTGCCAGCAGTTCGGAACAGAAGAACACCGGGGAGCTGTTTTTT. This chain connects TRBV6-5 to TRBJ2-2; D is unclear. Germline loops: CDR1 MNHEY, CDR2 SVGAGI. Trimming shortened V by 4 bases and J by 1 base, and 10 bases separated the two germline ends. The CDR3 is 15 amino acids.

This clonotype has ten or more counts. This chain joins TRBV19 and TRBJ2-2; D is perhaps TRBD1 (6 bases). CDR3 length: 15 residues. The ends were cut back, 1 base at V and 4 bases at J, with 10 bases in the middle. The germline gives CDR1 LNHDA, CDR2 SQIVND (reference sequence). CDR3 sequence: CASSIAGHLTGELFF. The CDR3 DNA follows: TGTGCCAGTAGTATAGCGGGACACCTCACCGGGGAGCTGTTTTTT.